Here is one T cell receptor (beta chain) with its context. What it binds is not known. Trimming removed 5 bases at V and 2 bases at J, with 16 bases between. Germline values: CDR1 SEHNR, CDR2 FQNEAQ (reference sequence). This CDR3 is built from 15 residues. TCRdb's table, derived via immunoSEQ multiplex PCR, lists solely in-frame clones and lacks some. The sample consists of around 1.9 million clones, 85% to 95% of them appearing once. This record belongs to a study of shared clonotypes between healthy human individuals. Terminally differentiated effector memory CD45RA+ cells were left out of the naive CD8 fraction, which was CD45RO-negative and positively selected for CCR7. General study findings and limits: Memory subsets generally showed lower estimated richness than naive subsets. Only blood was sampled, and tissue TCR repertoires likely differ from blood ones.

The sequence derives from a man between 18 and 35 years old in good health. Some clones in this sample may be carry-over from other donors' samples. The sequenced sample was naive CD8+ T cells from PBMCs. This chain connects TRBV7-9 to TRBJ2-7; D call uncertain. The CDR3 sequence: CASSPLVAPPYEQYF. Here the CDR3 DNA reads TGTGCCAGCAGCCCCCTGGTAGCTCCCCCCTACGAGCAGTACTTC.